A single sample is the source of the 14 T cell receptor beta chains below, sequenced in a study of cytomegalovirus exposure and HLA in healthy donors. In the PCR, 60 Vbeta and 13 Jbeta primers were used. The assay was immunoSEQ multiplex PCR, and TCRdb's table has in-frame clones only and misses some. The sample records roughly 180,000 clones, approximately 81% being singletons. The sample was PBMCs. The receptors derive from a man aged 25-45 years in good health and CMV-seronegative.

CDR3 in DNA: TGTGCCAGCAGTGACAGGAGCAATCAGCCCCAGCATTTT. It codes for CASSDRSNQPQHF. This rearrangement joins TRBV2 to TRBJ1-5; D gene ambiguous. This CDR3 has 13 residues. V was shortened by 3 bases and J by 1 base, with 4 bases between the two germline ends. From germline, CDR1 is SNHLY and CDR2 FYNNEI. Drawing the rest from reference TRBV2 and TRBJ1-5, the complete variable domain is EPEVTQTPSHQVTQMGQEVILRCVPISNHLYFYWYRQILGQKVEFLVSFYNNEISEKSEIFDDQFSVERPDGSNFTLKIRSTKLEDSAMYFCASSDRSNQPQHFGDGTRLSIL.

The chain recombines TRBV30 with TRBJ2-7; no clear D gene. There are 15 residues in the CDR3. Germline CDR1 is GTSNPN and CDR2 is SVGIG (reference sequence). The V gene lost 2 bases and the J gene lost 6 bases, with 20 bases spanning the gap. As DNA, the CDR3 is TGTGCCTGGAGTTCCCTACCGCTAATAAGAGGCGAGCAGTACTTC. Translation: CAWSSLPLIRGEQYF.

This clone was found once. The chain employs TRBV4-1 and TRBJ2-1; 13 bases agree with TRBD2. V gave up 4 bases and J gave up 4 bases; unmatched junction bases: 7. The CDR3 length is 17 residues. Germline V gene data show CDR1 as MGHRA and CDR2 as YSYEKL. The CDR3 coding sequence is TGCGCCAGCAGCCGGGAACTAGCGGGGGGGGGTTACAATGAGCAGTTCTTC. The encoded protein is CASSRELAGGGYNEQFF.

This clone was detected only a few times. This chain joins TRBV29-1 and TRBJ1-5; no clear D. Germline CDR1 and CDR2: SQVTM and ANQGSEA. This CDR3 is built from 14 residues. Trimming pared 4 bases from V and 0 bases from J, leaving 10 bases between. For the CDR3, the DNA is TGCAGCGTTGCGACGGACTATAGCAATCAGCCCCAGCATTTT. This encodes CSVATDYSNQPQHF.

This sequence joins TRBV6-5 and TRBJ2-7, with D tentatively TRBD2 (5 bases). Germline V lookup: CDR1 MNHEY, CDR2 SVGAGI. CDR3 length: 14 amino acids. V gave up 2 bases and J gave up 4 bases, with 12 bases separating them. DNA of the CDR3: TGTGCCAGCAGTTACAACGAGGGTGGGTACGAGCAGTACTTC. Its translation: CASSYNEGGYEQYF.

CDR3 DNA sequence: TGTGCCAGCAGCTTACTTAGAGGGATATACAATGAGCAGTTCTTC. This translates into CASSLLRGIYNEQFF. V is TRBV11-2 and J is TRBJ2-1, with D perhaps TRBD2 (5 bases). Trimming took 2 bases from V and 4 from J, leaving 12 bases between them. The CDR3 has 15 residues. Germline V gives CDR1 SGHAT, CDR2 FQNNGV.

Comment on this clone: Other DNA sequences from this sample encode an identical CDR3 as well. The genes are TRBV19 and TRBJ2-1; maybe TRBD2 (6 bases). CDR3 length equals 15 residues. With 4 bases removed from V and 0 bases from J, the gap between germline ends came to 10 bases. The V gene's germline CDR1 is LNHDA and CDR2 SQIVND (reference sequence). CDR3 region: CASSTSGSSYNEQFF. In DNA form, the CDR3 reads TGTGCCAGTAGTACATCCGGGAGCTCCTACAATGAGCAGTTCTTC.

The chain recombines TRBV2 with TRBJ2-1, with TRBD1 identical over 8 bases. Unmatched junction bases numbered 11, after V lost 9 bases and J lost 4 bases. This CDR3 is 15 amino acids long. The V gene's germline CDR1 is SNHLY and CDR2 FYNNEI. The CDR3 spells CASEFGQGLYNEQFF. In nucleotides, the CDR3 is TGTGCCAGTGAGTTCGGACAGGGCCTTTACAATGAGCAGTTCTTC.

This chain uses TRBV15 with TRBJ1-5; TRBD1 agrees at 9 bases. This CDR3 comprises 15 residues. Germline-derived CDR1 and CDR2 are LNHNV and YYDKDF (reference sequence). V trimming: 4 bases; J trimming: 3 bases; junction bases outside the gene matches: 4. In DNA form, the CDR3 reads TGTGCCACCAGCACCCGGGACAGGGCCAATCAGCCCCAGCATTTT. This codes for CATSTRDRANQPQHF.

This chain connects TRBV6-6 to TRBJ2-4, with D possibly being TRBD1 (8 bases). V was clipped by 5 bases and J by 8 bases, with 13 bases between them. The germline CDR1 and CDR2 sequences are MNHNY and SVGAGI (reference sequence). The CDR3 totals 13 residues. CDR3 region: CASSTGGADIQYF. CDR3 bases: TGTGCCAGCAGTACAGGGGGGGCGGACATTCAGTACTTC.

This clone was detected once. The V gene is TRBV27, the J gene TRBJ2-6, with TRBD2 matching 8 bases. The CDR3 has 18 residues. The germline gives CDR1 MNHEY, CDR2 SMNVEV (reference sequence). J gave up 0 bases and V 6 bases, and 10 bases lay outside the gene matches. The CDR3 region has the DNA TGTGCCAGCAGAAACGGGCTAGCGGGCTTCTCTGGGGCCAACGTCCTGACTTTC. It specifies CASRNGLAGFSGANVLTF.

This clone appeared a single time. The chain links TRBV10-3 to TRBJ2-3, with 7 bases matching TRBD1. The CDR3 runs to 13 residues. From germline, CDR1 is ENHRY and CDR2 SYGVKD. V trimming: 7 bases; J trimming: 3 bases; junction bases outside the gene matches: 4. The CDR3 loop reads CAITKTGTDTQYF. In DNA form, the CDR3 reads TGTGCCATCACCAAGACAGGGACAGATACGCAGTATTTT.

The chain recombines TRBV7-2 with TRBJ1-4, with TRBD1 matching over 9 bases. After removal of 3 bases from V and 12 bases from J, the junction contained 5 bases not matched to a gene. In germline, CDR1 is SGHTA, CDR2 FQGNSA. CDR3 length equals 13 residues. Here the CDR3 DNA reads TGTGCCAGCAGCTTGAACAGGGGGCTTGAACTGTTTTTT. Translated: CASSLNRGLELFF.

The gene calls are TRBV7-2 and TRBJ2-7; no clear D. CDR3 length: 14 residues. Trimming removed 5 bases at V and 0 bases at J, with 11 bases between. Germline assignment: CDR1 SGHTA and CDR2 FQGNSA. CDR3 DNA sequence: TGTGCCAGCAGCAATGACACGTTCTCCTACGAGCAGTACTTC. Residues: CASSNDTFSYEQYF.